This T cell receptor (beta chain) came from a study of cytomegalovirus exposure and HLA in healthy donors. General study points: Within an earlier analysis, most TCR beta V segments proved productive either about 87% or about 30% of the time. A few of the chains that were CMV-associated were confirmed in vitro to be specific for CMV antigens. Within the data, a cluster of highly shared sequence variants was likely a sequencing artifact.

CDR3 length: 15 residues. V gave up 3 bases and J gave up 4 bases, with 15 bases separating them. Germline lookup yields CDR1 MNHNS and CDR2 SASEGT. A multiplex PCR was run with 60 Vbeta primers and 13 Jbeta primers. Assay used: immunoSEQ multiplex PCR; TCRdb lists only in-frame clones, some missing. The sample includes under 150,000 clones, about 70% of them seen just once. The donors gave bone marrow, and they were healthy. As concerns this clone: Its target is not known.

V and J are TRBV6-1 and TRBJ1-2; D is undetermined. Sequencing used PBMCs. The sequence came from a woman aged 40 to 55 in good health and CMV-seronegative. The CDR3 DNA is TGTGCCAGCAGTGACCAGACTTCACCCACCTATGGCTACACCTTC. Encoded protein: CASSDQTSPTYGYTF.